The clone carrying this T cell receptor beta chain has more than one count but fewer than ten. Antigen unknown. Unmatched junction bases numbered 4, after V lost 5 bases and J lost 6 bases. This CDR3 contains 13 residues. Germline-derived CDR1 and CDR2 are LNHDA and SQIVND (reference sequence). Libraries were prepared by immunoSEQ multiplex PCR; TCRdb keeps only in-frame clonotypes and omits some of them. The repertoire includes 27,000 or so clones, 75% to 85% of them detected once, and roughly 4.3% sits in the top ten. These data belong to a study of T cells in localized non-small cell lung cancer. Overall study results and limits: Uninvolved neighboring lung showed the greatest T cell clonality, exceeding tumor. Paired adjacent lung recovered a median about 61 of the top 100 tumor clones. Because researchers sequenced only one region of the tumor, heterogeneity is still possible.

The chain has TRBV19 and TRBJ2-7; the match to TRBD1 covers 10 bases. Sequenced material: peripheral blood, taken before any cancer treatment. The TCR originated in a woman aged 40 to 75 with stage I lung adenocarcinoma. The CDR3 loop reads CASSRQGAFEQYF. CDR3 bases: TGTGCCAGTAGTCGACAGGGGGCCTTCGAGCAGTACTTC.